This is a list of T cell receptor beta chains from one sample in a study of B cell selection in AIRE deficiency. TCRdb's copy holds only in-frame clones and misses some; the assay was immunoSEQ multiplex PCR. This sample has fewer than 30,000 clones, with just under 97% found just once. Sequencing used conventional CD4+ T cells sorted from PBMCs. These receptors were collected from a human donor with AIRE deficiency. Each CDR3 is given with its conserved first and last residue. A D gene is named only where the DNA matches it firmly. The size entry is marked missing in some rows and otherwise reads once, few, many or a size class.

d_call,v_call,clone_size,j_call,cdr3_nt,cdr3_aa
-,TRBV6-6,-,TRBJ2-1,TGTGCCAGCAGTTTAGGGACGGTTTCCTACAATGAGCAGTTCTTC,CASSLGTVSYNEQFF
TRBD2,TRBV5-4,-,TRBJ2-2,TGTGCCAGCAGCCCCGCGCGTAGCGGGAGAAGGACCGGGGAGCTGTTTTTT,CASSPARSGRRTGELFF
-,TRBV5-1,-,TRBJ2-5,TGCGCCAGCAGCTTGTCCGACAGAGATCAAGAGACCCAGTACTTC,CASSLSDRDQETQYF
TRBD1,TRBV30,-,TRBJ1-2,TGTGCCTGCGGACAGGGTACGATATACTATGGCTACACCTTC,CACGQGTIYYGYTF
-,TRBV5-1,-,TRBJ2-3,TGCGCCAGCAGCCCCCGGGCGGTCCTAAGTACAGATACGCAGTATTTT,CASSPRAVLSTDTQYF
-,TRBV7-3,once,TRBJ2-7,TGTGCCAGCAGCTTCTCCGGGGGCGCCCCGAACGAGCAGTACTTC,CASSFSGGAPNEQYF
-,TRBV6-5,-,TRBJ1-1,TGTGCCAGCAGTTACTTACAGGGCACTGAAGCTTTCTTT,CASSYLQGTEAFF
-,TRBV27,-,TRBJ2-1,TGTGCCAGCAGGTACCTAGCTACCTCTAACAATGAGCAGTTCTTC,CASRYLATSNNEQFF
-,TRBV6-5,-,TRBJ1-6,TGTGCCAGCAGAACGGGACTCAGTAATTCACCCCTCCACTTT,CASRTGLSNSPLHF
-,TRBV19,-,TRBJ2-3,TGTGCCAGTAGTCGCCTAGGGGATACGCAGTATTTT,CASSRLGDTQYF
TRBD1,TRBV19,-,TRBJ2-1,TGTGCCAGTAGTCGACAGGGAGTCTACAATGAGCAGTTCTTC,CASSRQGVYNEQFF
TRBD1,TRBV5-4,-,TRBJ1-2,TGTGCCAGCAGCTGGGACAGGGATTATGGCTACACCTTC,CASSWDRDYGYTF
TRBD2,TRBV28,-,TRBJ2-3,TGTGCCAGCAGCGAAGCGGGAAGAAGCACAGATACGCAGTATTTT,CASSEAGRSTDTQYF
-,TRBV9,-,TRBJ2-3,TGTGCCAGCAGCGTAGCTCTCGGCACAGATACGCAGTATTTT,CASSVALGTDTQYF
TRBD1,TRBV4-2,-,TRBJ1-6,TGTGCCAGCAGCCAGGCGACAGGGACAGGGGATTCACCCCTCCACTTT,CASSQATGTGDSPLHF
-,TRBV7-9,-,TRBJ2-1,TGTGCCAGCAGCTTTACAGGGCCCCTCAATGAGCAGTTCTTC,CASSFTGPLNEQFF
-,TRBV19,-,TRBJ1-1,TGTGCCAGTAGCTACCCAACCGGGAAGCCGGACACTGAAGCTTTCTTT,CASSYPTGKPDTEAFF
-,TRBV12-2,-,TRBJ1-6,TGTGCAAGTCGCTTAGCGAACCGGGACCTCAATTCACCCCTCCACTTT,CASRLANRDLNSPLHF
TRBD1,TRBV9,-,TRBJ1-2,TGTGCCAGCAGCTCTTACCGGGACAGGGGAACAGGCTACACCTTC,CASSSYRDRGTGYTF
-,TRBV6-5,-,TRBJ2-2,TGTGCCAGCAGTTACTCGACGGCTTTGCCCGGGGAGCTGTTTTTT,CASSYSTALPGELFF
-,TRBV5-1,-,TRBJ1-2,TGCGCCAGCAGCTTGGATAACCGACGCGGGTCTGGCTACACCTTC,CASSLDNRRGSGYTF
-,TRBV18,-,TRBJ1-5,TGTGCCAGCTCACCACTGAGCAATCAGCCCCAGCATTTT,CASSPLSNQPQHF
-,TRBV4-2,-,TRBJ2-7,TGTGCCAGCAGCCTATCAGCCGACAGGACCTACGAGCAGTACTTC,CASSLSADRTYEQYF
-,TRBV27,-,TRBJ1-4,TGTGCCAGCAGTCCCTACCGGAGAGGTATCGTTCTTGATGAAAAACTGTTTTTT,CASSPYRRGIVLDEKLFF
TRBD2,TRBV19,once,TRBJ2-2,TGTGCCAGTAGTATACCCCTAGCGGGAGCCTGGACCGGGGAGCTGTTTTTT,CASSIPLAGAWTGELFF
-,TRBV5-1,-,TRBJ2-3,TGCGCCAGCAACCCCCGGGGACCTAGCACAGATACGCAGTATTTT,CASNPRGPSTDTQYF
TRBD1,TRBV28,-,TRBJ1-4,TGTGCCAGCAGTTTGCGCAGGGGGGGACTTGGAGGCGCTGAAAAACTGTTTTTT,CASSLRRGGLGGAEKLFF
-,TRBV27,-,TRBJ2-7,TGTGCCAGCAGTTTCAACTGGCGTTACGAGCAGTACTTC,CASSFNWRYEQYF
-,TRBV5-1,-,TRBJ1-2,TGCGCCAGCAGCTCGGGACTAGGATTCGGCTACACCTTC,CASSSGLGFGYTF
TRBD1,TRBV29-1,-,TRBJ2-1,TGCAGCGTACGACAAACAGGGGTTGATGAGCAGTTCTTC,CSVRQTGVDEQFF
-,TRBV19,-,TRBJ2-5,TGTGCCAGTAGTATATGGGGGGGCAGCCAAGAGACCCAGTACTTC,CASSIWGGSQETQYF
-,TRBV18,-,TRBJ2-4,TGTGCCAGCTCACCATGGGCTACAGACCACAAAAACATTCAGTACTTC,CASSPWATDHKNIQYF
TRBD1,TRBV7-2,-,TRBJ1-1,TGTGCCAGCAGCCTTGGGACAGCGAACACTGAAGCTTTCTTT,CASSLGTANTEAFF
TRBD2,TRBV2,-,TRBJ2-1,TGTGCCAGCAGTGTGGCTAGCGGAGGGGCCAATGAGCAGTTCTTC,CASSVASGGANEQFF
-,TRBV10-3,-,TRBJ1-5,TGTGCCATCAGGGACCGCGATAGCAATCAGCCCCAGCATTTT,CAIRDRDSNQPQHF
-,TRBV11-2,-,TRBJ2-7,TGTGCCAGCAGCCCCGAGCGAATGGTAACCTACGAGCAGTACTTC,CASSPERMVTYEQYF
TRBD1,TRBV19,-,TRBJ1-1,TGTGCCAGTAGGCCGATTCCGGGACAGGGGTTCACTGAAGCTTTCTTT,CASRPIPGQGFTEAFF
-,TRBV6-1,-,TRBJ2-1,TGTGCCAGCACTGGGACACTCAACTACAATGAGCAGTTCTTC,CASTGTLNYNEQFF
TRBD2,TRBV6-6,once,TRBJ2-2,TGTGCCAGCAGTTACTCCGGGCTAGCGGGAGCCGGGGAGCTGTTTTTT,CASSYSGLAGAGELFF
-,TRBV5-5,-,TRBJ1-1,TGTGCCAGCAGCCTTCCGACGGTGAACACTGAAGCTTTCTTT,CASSLPTVNTEAFF
-,TRBV28,-,TRBJ2-1,TGTGCCAGCAGTTTGGGGGCAGGTGGGTACTACAATGAGCAGTTCTTC,CASSLGAGGYYNEQFF
-,TRBV13,-,TRBJ2-7,TGTGCCAGCAGCTTCGGGACGGTCTCCTACGAGCAGTACTTC,CASSFGTVSYEQYF
TRBD1,TRBV5-4,-,TRBJ1-3,TGTGCCAGCAGCGGGACAGGAGACACCATATATTTT,CASSGTGDTIYF
TRBD2,TRBV15,-,TRBJ2-1,TGTGCCACCAGCAGAGCCAGAGCGGGGCCCCCTCACAATGAGCAGTTCTTC,CATSRARAGPPHNEQFF
-,TRBV4-3,-,TRBJ1-6,TGCGCCAGCAGCATTTCCCCTGCGAAATCACCCCTCCACTTT,CASSISPAKSPLHF
-,TRBV28,once,TRBJ2-7,TGTGCCAGCAGTTTGGCAGGGAGGTGGCAGTACTTC,CASSLAGRWQYF
-,TRBV7-2,-,TRBJ2-7,TGTGCCAGCAGCTTAGGAAAAACAGGGACTCGGAGCTCCTACGAGCAGTACTTC,CASSLGKTGTRSSYEQYF
TRBD2,TRBV19,-,TRBJ2-7,TGTGCCAGTAGTATCTCAACGGGAGGCCCTTCCTACGAGCAGTACTTC,CASSISTGGPSYEQYF
-,TRBV7-2,-,TRBJ2-1,TGTGCCAGCAGGCTAGCGTCGGGGAATGAGCAGTTCTTC,CASRLASGNEQFF
-,TRBV15,-,TRBJ2-7,TGTGCCACCAGCTCCAGGGTACGGGATAGGTACGAGCAGTACTTC,CATSSRVRDRYEQYF